This TCR beta chain was documented in a study of T cell repertoires in cytomegalovirus infection. Study-level points and caveats: HLA-C-restricted CMV-specific TCR beta clonotypes prevailed in the ex vivo response.

TCRdb re-analysed the reads in MiXCR, keeping a single row per CDR3 protein. The table shows some 390,000 distinct CDR3 sequences, with 15% to 20% occurring only once. With V trimmed by 5 bases and J by 0 bases, 10 bases remained unmatched. Germline V gene sequence: CDR1 MDHEN, CDR2 SYDVKM. There are 18 residues in the CDR3. This clonotype was counted a few times. The antigen is not known. The source material was PBMCs. The chain links TRBV28 to TRBJ1-6, with TRBD1 identical over 7 bases. The sequence was obtained from a human donor in good health (CMV status not recorded). Some clones in this sample may be carry-over from other donors' samples. The CDR3 region is CASSEPTGSSSYNSPLHF. CDR3 DNA: TGTGCCAGCAGTGAACCGACAGGGTCGAGCTCCTATAATTCACCCCTCCACTTT.